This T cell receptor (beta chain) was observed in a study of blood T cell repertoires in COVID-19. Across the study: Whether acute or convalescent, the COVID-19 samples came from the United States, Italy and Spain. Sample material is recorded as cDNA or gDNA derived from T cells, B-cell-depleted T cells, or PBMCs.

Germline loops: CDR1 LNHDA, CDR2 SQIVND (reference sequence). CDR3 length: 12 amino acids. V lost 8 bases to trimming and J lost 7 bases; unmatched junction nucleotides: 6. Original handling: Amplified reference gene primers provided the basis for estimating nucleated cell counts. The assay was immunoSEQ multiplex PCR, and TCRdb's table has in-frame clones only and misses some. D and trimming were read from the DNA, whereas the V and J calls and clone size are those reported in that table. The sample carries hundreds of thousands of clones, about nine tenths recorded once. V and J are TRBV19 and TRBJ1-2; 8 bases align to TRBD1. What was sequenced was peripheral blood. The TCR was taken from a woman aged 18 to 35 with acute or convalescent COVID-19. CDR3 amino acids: CASGQGGSGYTF. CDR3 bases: TGTGCCAGTGGACAGGGTGGTTCTGGCTACACCTTC.